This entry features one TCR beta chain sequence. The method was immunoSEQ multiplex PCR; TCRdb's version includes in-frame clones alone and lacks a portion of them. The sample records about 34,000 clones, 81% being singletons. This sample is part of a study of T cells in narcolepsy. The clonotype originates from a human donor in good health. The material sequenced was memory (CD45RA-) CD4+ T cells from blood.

The CDR3 sequence is CASSLQTSGANTGELFF. The DNA for the CDR3 is TGTGCCAGCAGCTTACAGACGAGCGGGGCGAACACCGGGGAGCTGTTTTTT. The genes are TRBV7-3 and TRBJ2-2; 7 bases map to TRBD2. The germline V gene encodes CDR1 SGHTA and CDR2 FQGTGA. After removal of 2 bases from V and 0 bases from J, the junction contained 6 bases not matched to a gene. This CDR3 has 17 amino acids.